The clone carrying this T cell receptor beta chain was seen only a few times. The source of the sample is a study of blood T cell repertoires in COVID-19. The wider study: There were acute and convalescent COVID-19 samples, and they came from the United States, Italy and Spain.

The recovered donors of Cohort 3 showed two negative PCRs, clearance, or symptom resolution. In the original processing: Cell counts per sample came from amplifying reference gene primers. Generated by immunoSEQ multiplex PCR, the TCRdb table keeps only in-frame clones and is missing some. Clone size and V and J calls were adopted from that table, with D and trimming inferred from the DNA. This sample has a few hundred thousand clones, with under 90% found just once. The CDR3 totals 15 residues. Germline-derived CDR1 and CDR2 are KGHSH and LQKENI. V gave up 8 bases and J gave up 5 bases; unmatched junction bases: 14.

The source is a woman aged 60-75 years who had recovered from COVID-19. The specimen sequenced was PBMCs or T cells enriched from blood (not recorded which). The chain couples TRBV18 to TRBJ1-1, with 7 bases matching TRBD1. The CDR3 DNA is TGTGCCAGCATCGAGCAGGGGGTTCCGGGGACTGAAGCTTTCTTT. As protein: CASIEQGVPGTEAFF.